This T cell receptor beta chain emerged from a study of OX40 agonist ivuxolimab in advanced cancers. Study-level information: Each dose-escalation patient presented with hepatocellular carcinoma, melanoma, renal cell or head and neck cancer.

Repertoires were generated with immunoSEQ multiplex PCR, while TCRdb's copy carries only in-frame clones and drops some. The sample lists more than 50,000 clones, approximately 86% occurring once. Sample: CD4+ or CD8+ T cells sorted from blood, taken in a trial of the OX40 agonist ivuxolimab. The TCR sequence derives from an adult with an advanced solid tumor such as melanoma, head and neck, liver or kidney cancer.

CDR3 bases: TGTGCCAGCAGTTTTCAGGGAACAGATACGCAGTATTTT. Protein product: CASSFQGTDTQYF. This chain links TRBV27 with TRBJ2-3; TRBD1 is a possible D gene (5 bases). Germline V lookup: CDR1 MNHEY, CDR2 SMNVEV (reference sequence). Between the trimmed V and J ends, which lost 3 bases and 3 bases, there was a span of 7 bases. The CDR3 is made up of 13 amino acids.